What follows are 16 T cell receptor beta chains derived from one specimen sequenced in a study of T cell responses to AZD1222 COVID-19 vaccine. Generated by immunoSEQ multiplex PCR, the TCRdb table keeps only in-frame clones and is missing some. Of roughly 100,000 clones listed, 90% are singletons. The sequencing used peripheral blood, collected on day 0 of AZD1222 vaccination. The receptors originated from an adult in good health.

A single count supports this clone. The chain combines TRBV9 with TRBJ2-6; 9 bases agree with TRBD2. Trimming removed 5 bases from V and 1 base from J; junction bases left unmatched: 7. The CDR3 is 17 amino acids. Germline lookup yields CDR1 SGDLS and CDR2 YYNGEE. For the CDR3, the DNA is TGTGCCAGCAGGAGCGGGGGGCCGGGTTCTGGGGCCAACGTCCTGACTTTC. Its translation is CASRSGGPGSGANVLTF.

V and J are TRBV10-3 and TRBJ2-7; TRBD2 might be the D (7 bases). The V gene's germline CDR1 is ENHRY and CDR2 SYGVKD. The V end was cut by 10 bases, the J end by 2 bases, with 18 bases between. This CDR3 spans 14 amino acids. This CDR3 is CATGEGGETYEQYF. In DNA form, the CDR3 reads TGTGCCACCGGGGAGGGGGGGGAGACCTACGAGCAGTACTTC.

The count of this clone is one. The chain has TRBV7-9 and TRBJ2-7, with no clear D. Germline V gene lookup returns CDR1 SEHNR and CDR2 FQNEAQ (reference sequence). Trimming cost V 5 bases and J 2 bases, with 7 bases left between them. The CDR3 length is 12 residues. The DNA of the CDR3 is TGTGCCAGCAGCGCGCGCCCCTACGAGCAGTACTTC. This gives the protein CASSARPYEQYF.

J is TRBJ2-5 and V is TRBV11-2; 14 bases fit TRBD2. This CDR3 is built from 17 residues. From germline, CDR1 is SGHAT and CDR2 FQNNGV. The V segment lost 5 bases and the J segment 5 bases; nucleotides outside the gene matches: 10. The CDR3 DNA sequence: TGTGCCAGCAGCCTCGGGACTAGCGGGGGTTTCTGGGAGACCCAGTACTTC. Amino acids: CASSLGTSGGFWETQYF.

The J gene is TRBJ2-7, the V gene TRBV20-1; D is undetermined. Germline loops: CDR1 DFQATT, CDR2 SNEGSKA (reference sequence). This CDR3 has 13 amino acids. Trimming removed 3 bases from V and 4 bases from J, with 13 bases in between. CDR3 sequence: CSASRAGTYEQYF. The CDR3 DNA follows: TGCAGTGCTAGTCGGGCAGGAACTTACGAGCAGTACTTC.

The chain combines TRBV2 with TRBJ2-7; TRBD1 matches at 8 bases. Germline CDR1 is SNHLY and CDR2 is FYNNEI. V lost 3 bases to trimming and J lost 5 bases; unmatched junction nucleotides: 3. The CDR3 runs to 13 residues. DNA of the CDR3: TGTGCCAGCAGTGACCAGGGGGCGAACGAGCAGTACTTC. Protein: CASSDQGANEQYF.

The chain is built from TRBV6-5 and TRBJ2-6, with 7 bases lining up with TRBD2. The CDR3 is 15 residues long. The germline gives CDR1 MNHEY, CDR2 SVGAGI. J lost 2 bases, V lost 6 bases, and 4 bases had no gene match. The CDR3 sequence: CASRREGTGANVLTF. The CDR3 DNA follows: TGTGCCAGCAGGAGGGAGGGGACTGGGGCCAACGTCCTGACTTTC.

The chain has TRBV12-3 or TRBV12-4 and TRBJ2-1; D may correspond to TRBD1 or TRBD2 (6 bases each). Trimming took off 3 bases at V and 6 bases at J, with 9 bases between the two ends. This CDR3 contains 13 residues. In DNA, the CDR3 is TGTGCCAGCAGTTTGGGGGGCGGCAATGAGCAGTTCTTC. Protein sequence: CASSLGGGNEQFF.

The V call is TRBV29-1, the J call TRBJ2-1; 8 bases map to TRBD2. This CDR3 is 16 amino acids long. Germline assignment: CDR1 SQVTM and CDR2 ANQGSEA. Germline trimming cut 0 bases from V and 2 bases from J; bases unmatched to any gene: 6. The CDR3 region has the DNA TGCAGCGTTGAAGAAGGGTGGCGGGAGGCCTACAATGAGCAGTTCTTC. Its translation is CSVEEGWREAYNEQFF.

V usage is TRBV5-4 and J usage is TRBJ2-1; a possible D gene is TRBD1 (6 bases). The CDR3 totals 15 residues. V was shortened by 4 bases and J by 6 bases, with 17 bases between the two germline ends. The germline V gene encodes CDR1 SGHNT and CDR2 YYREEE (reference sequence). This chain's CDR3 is CASSLSRQAVNEQFF. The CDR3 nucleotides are TGTGCCAGCAGCCTCAGTCGACAGGCCGTCAATGAGCAGTTCTTC.

The CDR3 bases are TGCGCCAGCAGCCAAAGCGTGGCGGGGGGGCCCGATGAGCAGTTCTTC. This translates into CASSQSVAGGPDEQFF. V usage is TRBV4-3 and J usage is TRBJ2-1, with TRBD2 identical over 9 bases. The CDR3 is 16 residues long. J gave up 8 bases and V 2 bases, and 10 bases lay outside the gene matches. Germline V gene sequence: CDR1 LGHNA, CDR2 YSLEER.

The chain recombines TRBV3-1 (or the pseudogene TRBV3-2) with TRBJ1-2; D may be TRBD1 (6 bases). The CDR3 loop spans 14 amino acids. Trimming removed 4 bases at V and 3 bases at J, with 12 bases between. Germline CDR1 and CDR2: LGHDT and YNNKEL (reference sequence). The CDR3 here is CASSLTGGDYGYTF. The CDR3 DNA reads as TGTGCCAGCAGCCTGACGGGGGGCGACTATGGCTACACCTTC.

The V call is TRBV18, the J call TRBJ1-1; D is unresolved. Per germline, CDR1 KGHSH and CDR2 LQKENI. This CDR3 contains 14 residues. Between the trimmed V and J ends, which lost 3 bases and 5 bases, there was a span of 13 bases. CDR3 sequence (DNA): TGTGCCAGCTCACCTTCCCTTCAGAGTACTGAAGCTTTCTTT. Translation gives CASSPSLQSTEAFF.

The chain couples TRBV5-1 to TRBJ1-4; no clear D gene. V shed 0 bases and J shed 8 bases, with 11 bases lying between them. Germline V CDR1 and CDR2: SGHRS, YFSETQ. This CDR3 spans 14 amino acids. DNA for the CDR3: TGCGCCAGCAGCTTGGACAGTATGGGAGAAAAACTGTTTTTT. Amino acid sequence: CASSLDSMGEKLFF.

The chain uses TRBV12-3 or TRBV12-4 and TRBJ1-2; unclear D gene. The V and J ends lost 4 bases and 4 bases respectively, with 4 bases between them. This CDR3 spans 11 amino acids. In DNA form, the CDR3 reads TGTGCCAGCAGTTCCATCTATGGCTACACCTTC. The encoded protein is CASSSIYGYTF.

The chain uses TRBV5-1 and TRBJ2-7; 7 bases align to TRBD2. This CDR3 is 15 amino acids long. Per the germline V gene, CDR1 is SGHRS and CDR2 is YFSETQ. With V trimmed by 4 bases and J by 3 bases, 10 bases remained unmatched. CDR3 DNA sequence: TGCGCCAGCAGCCCGGCGGGGCGGGAGCTCTACGAGCAGTACTTC. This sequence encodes CASSPAGRELYEQYF.